The 29 T cell receptor beta chains presented below share a single source sample, sequenced in a study of blood T cell repertoires in COVID-19. TCRdb's copy holds only in-frame clones and misses some; the assay was immunoSEQ multiplex PCR. The sample carries approximately 110,000 clones, about nine tenths recorded once. The sequenced material came from peripheral blood. The receptors stem from a human donor in a cohort sampled during active COVID-19.

The chain employs TRBV2 and TRBJ2-7; perhaps TRBD1 as D (6 bases). The germline V gene encodes CDR1 SNHLY and CDR2 FYNNEI. Trimming removed 6 bases at V and 6 bases at J, with 21 bases between. The CDR3 sequence is 15 residues long. In nucleotides, the CDR3 is TGTGCCAGCAGGGCCACAGGGAGTGGAACGAGCGAGCAGTACTTC. Translation gives CASRATGSGTSEQYF.

The CDR3 region has the DNA TGTGCCAGCTCACCTTCAGGGGGGTCTAACTATGGCTACACCTTC. Residues: CASSPSGGSNYGYTF. V usage is TRBV18 and J usage is TRBJ1-2, with TRBD1 matching 7 bases. The germline V gene encodes CDR1 KGHSH and CDR2 LQKENI. Trimming cost V 3 bases and J 0 bases; bases outside gene matches: 4. This CDR3 contains 15 residues.

The chain joins TRBV5-1 to TRBJ1-2; D is uncertain. Trimming took off 0 bases at V and 6 bases at J, with 12 bases between the two ends. The germline V gene has CDR1 SGHRS and CDR2 YFSETQ. The CDR3 is 14 amino acids. CDR3 sequence: CASSLGPNSHGYTF. For the CDR3, the DNA is TGCGCCAGCAGCTTGGGCCCAAATAGCCATGGCTACACCTTC.

The rearrangement uses TRBV6-5 and TRBJ1-1; D might be TRBD1 (6 bases). This CDR3 comprises 14 residues. Germline loops: CDR1 MNHEY, CDR2 SVGAGI. V shed 0 bases and J shed 5 bases, with 10 bases lying between them. The CDR3 bases are TGTGCCAGCAGTTACTCCTCAGGGGTTACTGAAGCTTTCTTT. Translating gives CASSYSSGVTEAFF.

The chain links TRBV5-5 to TRBJ2-3; tentative D call: TRBD2 (7 bases). From germline, CDR1 is SGHKS and CDR2 YYEKEE (reference sequence). V was clipped by 4 bases and J by 6 bases, with 21 bases between them. CDR3 length equals 16 residues. The chain's CDR3 is CASSPNTRGGGDTQYF. The CDR3 DNA follows: TGTGCCAGCAGCCCGAACACTAGGGGCGGGGGCGATACGCAGTATTTT.

This chain uses TRBV15 with TRBJ1-2; D is possibly TRBD1 (5 bases). V was shortened by 5 bases and J by 7 bases, with 17 bases between the two germline ends. The CDR3 has 14 amino acids. Germline CDR1 reads LNHNV; CDR2 reads YYDKDF (reference sequence). In DNA, the CDR3 is TGTGCCACCAGCGGCGGGACCCTATCCGGTGGCTACACCTTC. Protein product: CATSGGTLSGGYTF.

The chain combines TRBV9 with TRBJ1-5; a possible D gene is TRBD1 (6 bases). With 4 bases removed from V and 4 bases from J, the gap between germline ends came to 12 bases. The CDR3 sequence is 14 residues long. Germline values: CDR1 SGDLS, CDR2 YYNGEE. In DNA form, the CDR3 reads TGTGCCAGCAGCTGGCACAGGGTGAATCAGCCCCAGCATTTT. Amino acid sequence: CASSWHRVNQPQHF.

This CDR3 is CSARVSDTQYF. In DNA form, the CDR3 reads TGCAGTGCTAGAGTTTCGGATACGCAGTATTTT. The chain employs TRBV20-1 and TRBJ2-3; D is unclear. The germline V gene encodes CDR1 DFQATT and CDR2 SNEGSKA (reference sequence). The V end was cut by 1 base, the J end by 6 bases, with 5 bases between. The CDR3 runs 11 residues.

This chain links TRBV12-5 with TRBJ2-1; 12 nucleotides align to TRBD2. Unmatched junction bases numbered 3, after V lost 6 bases and J lost 9 bases. This CDR3 contains 13 residues. CDR1 is LGHNT, CDR2 FRNRAP, per germline. CDR3 nucleotide sequence: TGTGCTAGTGGCAGACTAGCGGGAGTTGAGCAGTTCTTC. Translation gives CASGRLAGVEQFF.

This chain connects TRBV11-2 to TRBJ2-3; the match to TRBD2 covers 9 bases. Trimming cost V 6 bases and J 5 bases; bases outside gene matches: 9. Per germline, CDR1 SGHAT and CDR2 FQNNGV. The CDR3 runs 15 residues. The CDR3 is CASSSSGSRGDTQYF. DNA of the CDR3: TGTGCCAGCAGTAGTAGCGGGAGTCGAGGAGATACGCAGTATTTT.

J is TRBJ2-7 and V is TRBV11-1; D might be TRBD1 (6 bases). The V end lost 0 bases, the J end lost 0 bases, and 12 bases lay between the germline ends. The germline V gene encodes CDR1 SGHAT and CDR2 FQDESV (reference sequence). The length of the CDR3 is 16 residues. CDR3 amino acids: CASSLAGTHSSYEQYF. DNA of the CDR3: TGTGCCAGCAGCTTAGCGGGGACACATAGCTCCTACGAGCAGTACTTC. Using reference TRBV11-1 and TRBJ2-7 for the parts outside the CDR3, the full variable domain is EAEVAQSPRYKITEKSQAVAFWCDPISGHATLYWYRQILGQGPELLVQFQDESVVDDSQLPKDRFSAERLKGVDSTLKIQPAELGDSAMYLCASSLAGTHSSYEQYFGPGTRLTVT.

This chain connects TRBV28 to TRBJ2-7; D is perhaps TRBD1 (5 bases). Germline-derived CDR1 and CDR2 are MDHEN and SYDVKM. V shed 6 bases and J shed 5 bases, with 20 bases lying between them. The CDR3 loop spans 15 amino acids. CDR3 in amino acids: CASSWVSQGHDEQYF. CDR3 nucleotide sequence: TGTGCCAGCAGCTGGGTTTCGCAGGGTCACGACGAGCAGTACTTC.

The chain has TRBV4-1 and TRBJ1-1; TRBD1 matches 7 bases. The CDR3 totals 13 residues. V dropped 3 bases and J dropped 11; count of bases not matched to a gene: 9. Germline-derived CDR1 and CDR2 are MGHRA and YSYEKL. CDR3 amino acids: CASSQGTGVGAFF. The CDR3 bases are TGCGCCAGCAGCCAGGGCACAGGGGTAGGGGCTTTCTTT.

The chain is built from TRBV2 and TRBJ1-2; TRBD1 matches at 10 bases. CDR1 is SNHLY, CDR2 FYNNEI, per germline. J gave up 4 bases and V 7 bases, and 6 bases lay outside the gene matches. There are 14 residues in the CDR3. In nucleotides, the CDR3 is TGTGCCAGCACCTCCGACAGGGGGCTCTATGGCTACACCTTC. Translating it yields CASTSDRGLYGYTF.

The chain links TRBV11-3 to TRBJ1-4; D is possibly TRBD1 (5 bases). Trimming pared 5 bases from V and 5 bases from J, leaving 15 bases between. This CDR3 comprises 15 residues. Germline V gene lookup returns CDR1 SGHNT and CDR2 YENEEA. The CDR3 is CASSLAGGHNEKLFF. CDR3 coding DNA: TGTGCCAGCAGCCTAGCCGGGGGTCACAATGAAAAACTGTTTTTT. The variable domain in full, completed from reference TRBV11-3 and TRBJ1-4, reads EAGVVQSPRYKIIEKKQPVAFWCNPISGHNTLYWYLQNLGQGPELLIRYENEEAVDDSQLPKDRFSAERLKGVDSTLKIQPAELGDSAVYLCASSLAGGHNEKLFFGSGTQLSVL.

CDR3 region: CASTAWTEAFF. The CDR3, as DNA: TGTGCCAGTACCGCGTGGACTGAAGCTTTCTTT. The chain carries TRBV19 and TRBJ1-1; D gene uncertain. Germline loops: CDR1 LNHDA, CDR2 SQIVND (reference sequence). This CDR3 spans 11 amino acids. V lost 7 bases and J 5 bases, leaving 8 bases between the germline ends.

This sequence joins TRBV5-1 and TRBJ2-1; D is unresolved. There are 14 residues in the CDR3. Germline values: CDR1 SGHRS, CDR2 YFSETQ. Trimming took 0 bases from V and 10 from J, leaving 14 bases between them. The CDR3 region is CASSLEQPRREQFF. In DNA, the CDR3 is TGCGCCAGCAGCTTGGAACAGCCCCGCAGGGAGCAGTTCTTC.

The chain is built from TRBV7-2 and TRBJ1-2, with 10 bases aligning to TRBD1. V lost 5 bases, J lost 8 bases, and 11 bases stayed unmatched. The CDR3 covers 15 residues. CDR1 and CDR2 (germline): SGHTA, FQGNSA. In DNA, the CDR3 is TGTGCCAGCAGCCTTCTGACAGGGGGCGATGGGGGCTACACCTTC. Its translation is CASSLLTGGDGGYTF. The full variable domain, with the rest looked up from reference TRBV7-2 and TRBJ1-2, is GAGVSQSPSNKVTEKGKDVELRCDPISGHTALYWYRQSLGQGLEFLIYFQGNSAPDKSGLPSDRFSAERTGGSVSTLTIQRTQQEDSAVYLCASSLLTGGDGGYTFGSGTRLTVV.

V and J are TRBV9 and TRBJ2-5, with 7 bases fitting TRBD1. Trimming removed 5 bases from V and 1 base from J; junction bases left unmatched: 2. Germline loops: CDR1 SGDLS, CDR2 YYNGEE. This CDR3 region has 13 residues. CDR3 sequence: CASSGTAQETQYF. The CDR3 nucleotides are TGTGCCAGCAGTGGGACAGCCCAAGAGACCCAGTACTTC.

The chain couples TRBV2 to TRBJ2-1, with TRBD1 matching 7 bases. The CDR3 has 15 residues. Germline assignment: CDR1 SNHLY and CDR2 FYNNEI. V gave up 5 bases and J gave up 7 bases; unmatched junction bases: 11. The CDR3 region has the DNA TGTGCCAGCAGTAAGAGGGGGCACGAAGGAAATGAGCAGTTCTTC. It is translated as CASSKRGHEGNEQFF.

The chain combines TRBV2 with TRBJ2-1; D perhaps matches TRBD1 (6 bases). CDR1 and CDR2 (germline): SNHLY, FYNNEI. CDR3 length: 13 residues. Between the trimmed V and J ends, which lost 6 bases and 2 bases, there was a span of 8 bases. This chain's CDR3 is CASRQGPYNEQFF. CDR3 DNA sequence: TGTGCCAGCAGACAGGGCCCCTACAATGAGCAGTTCTTC.

The chain uses TRBV4-1 and TRBJ1-3; D uncertain. The CDR3 loop spans 13 amino acids. Germline-derived CDR1 and CDR2 are MGHRA and YSYEKL. V was shortened by 4 bases and J by 4 bases, with 8 bases between the two germline ends. In DNA, the CDR3 is TGCGCCAGCAGCCGAGGTTTAGGAAACACCATATATTTT. Translating it yields CASSRGLGNTIYF.

This clone was recorded once. V gene TRBV5-4 combines with J gene TRBJ2-1; 15 bases fit TRBD2. V gave up 4 bases and J gave up 7 bases; unmatched junction bases: 12. This CDR3 has 18 amino acids. Germline V gene sequence: CDR1 SGHNT, CDR2 YYREEE (reference sequence). CDR3 sequence (DNA): TGTGCCAGCAGCCCACAGGGACTAGCGGGGGGCCCCAGGAATGAGCAGTTCTTC. This gives the protein CASSPQGLAGGPRNEQFF.

The V gene is TRBV27, the J gene TRBJ1-1, with 9 bases aligning to TRBD1. Per the germline V gene, CDR1 is MNHEY and CDR2 is SMNVEV (reference sequence). V lost 4 bases and J lost 4; bases outside the gene matches: 4. This CDR3 has 14 residues. The CDR3 reads CASSSRDRATEAFF. CDR3 nucleotide sequence: TGTGCCAGCAGTTCCCGGGACAGGGCCACTGAAGCTTTCTTT.

The V gene is TRBV21-1, the J gene TRBJ1-5; whether TRBD1, the table's D call, matches the DNA was not checked. TRBV21-1 is annotated as a pseudogene. The CDR3 loop spans 14 amino acids. CDR3 sequence (DNA): TGTGCCAGCAGAACACCAGGGGTTTTCCAGCCCCAGCATTTT. Its translation is CASRTPGVFQPQHF.

V usage is TRBV28 and J usage is TRBJ2-2, with D tentatively TRBD2 (5 bases). Trimming removed 10 bases from V and 9 bases from J, with 18 bases in between. This CDR3 has 13 residues. CDR1 and CDR2 from the germline V gene are MDHEN and SYDVKM. The CDR3 loop is CAIQRAERRELFF. The CDR3 DNA reads as TGTGCCATCCAGAGGGCGGAACGACGGGAGCTGTTTTTT. Full variable domain (rest looked up from reference TRBV28 and TRBJ2-2): DVKVTQSSRYLVKRTGEKVFLECVQDMDHENMFWYRQDPGLGLRLIYFSYDVKMKEKGDIPEGYSVSREKKERFSLILESASTNQTSMYLCAIQRAERRELFFGEGSRLTVL.

V is TRBV6-5 and J is TRBJ1-5, with 8 nucleotides matching TRBD1. The CDR3 consists of 15 residues. CDR1 MNHEY and CDR2 SVGAGI come from the germline V gene. With V trimmed by 6 bases and J by 0 bases, 4 bases remained unmatched. The CDR3 is CASSLDRGSNQPQHF. CDR3 DNA sequence: TGTGCCAGCAGCCTCGACAGGGGTAGCAATCAGCCCCAGCATTTT.

This sequence joins TRBV4-3 and TRBJ2-1, with 11 bases fitting TRBD2. The CDR3 runs to 15 residues. V shed 4 bases, J shed 8 bases, and the junction held 7 bases outside the gene matches. Germline V gene lookup returns CDR1 LGHNA and CDR2 YSLEER. The CDR3, as DNA: TGCGCCAGCAGCCTCACTAGCGGGAGTATTGATGAGCAGTTCTTC. It is translated as CASSLTSGSIDEQFF.

The V call is TRBV6-4, the J call TRBJ2-5; 8 nucleotides line up with TRBD2. J lost 5 bases, V lost 6 bases, and 14 bases had no gene match. CDR1 and CDR2 (germline): MRHNA, SNTAGT. The CDR3 has 16 amino acids. The CDR3 spells CASRKKLADLRETQYF. CDR3 in DNA: TGTGCCAGCAGGAAGAAACTAGCGGACCTTCGGGAGACCCAGTACTTC.